This T cell receptor beta chain was documented in a study of cytomegalovirus exposure and HLA in healthy donors. Study at large: For the approximately 400 genotyped donors, 81% fell within the Caucasian-associated ancestry cluster. Regarding the study as a whole: In vitro assays verified that a few CMV-associated chains recognized CMV antigens specifically. Later analysis identified several of the most significant clusters that appeared linked to common viral pathogens.

Trimming cost V 0 bases and J 5 bases; bases outside gene matches: 8. CDR1 and CDR2 (germline): SGDLS, YYNGEE. This CDR3 is built from 16 residues. Researchers ran the PCR with 60 Vbeta and 13 Jbeta primers. Sequencing used immunoSEQ multiplex PCR; TCRdb keeps in-frame clones, though not all of them. The repertoire includes over 150,000 clones, around 72% of them detected once, and 3.1% sits in the top ten. Of note for this clone: What it recognizes is unknown.

This sequence joins TRBV9 and TRBJ2-1, with 7 nucleotides matching TRBD2. Sequenced sample: PBMCs. This receptor was obtained from a woman between 50 and 59 years old in good health and CMV-seropositive. DNA for the CDR3: TGTGCCAGCAGCGTAGCTTGGCTAGCGGAACACAATGAGCAGTTCTTC. Translated: CASSVAWLAEHNEQFF.